These 12 T cell receptor beta chains came from one sample sequenced in a study of T cell changes during pregnancy in multiple sclerosis (dated 2019 in TCRdb). Library preparation was by the immunoSEQ multiplex PCR assay. TCRdb obtained this table from immuneACCESS and retained in-frame rearrangements with V and J assigned. These tables miss some clones; where compared with another copy, unresolved V genes account for less than half of the shortfall, and the remainder is unexplained. For this sample the table gives some 56,000 clones, of which about 94% were detected only once. The ten largest clonotypes hold roughly 2.7% of the sample. The sequencing here drew on peripheral blood, taken in the third trimester of pregnancy. The receptors come from a female donor in good health, enrolled as a control in a pregnancy study.

Only one count was recorded for this clone. The gene calls are TRBV9 and TRBJ2-2; 11 positions agree with TRBD2. This CDR3 is built from 15 residues. V lost 1 base and J lost 9; bases outside the gene matches: 5. CDR1 and CDR2 (germline): SGDLS, YYNGEE. DNA of the CDR3: TGTGCCAGCAGCGTAAATAGCGGGGGGGCCCGGGAGCTGTTTTTT. Translating it yields CASSVNSGGARELFF.

The chain couples TRBV5-4 to TRBJ2-3; tentative D call: TRBD1 (6 bases). The ends were cut back, 3 bases at V and 2 bases at J, with 10 bases in the middle. The CDR3 runs to 14 residues. CDR1 and CDR2 from the germline V gene are SGHNT and YYREEE (reference sequence). Written as DNA, the CDR3 is TGTGCCAGCAGCTCCGGACAGCACACAGATACGCAGTATTTT. Residues: CASSSGQHTDTQYF.

This clone has only one observation. V usage is TRBV19 and J usage is TRBJ1-5; possible D gene TRBD1, 6 bases. The V gene's germline CDR1 is LNHDA and CDR2 SQIVND (reference sequence). V lost 6 bases and J 4 bases, leaving 22 bases between the germline ends. The CDR3 consists of 17 residues. The CDR3 sequence is CASRSPGGGARNQPQHF. The DNA of the CDR3 is TGTGCCAGTAGGTCCCCCGGCGGGGGGGCGAGGAATCAGCCCCAGCATTTT. Full variable domain (rest looked up from reference TRBV19 and TRBJ1-5): DGGITQSPKYLFRKEGQNVTLSCEQNLNHDAMYWYRQDPGQGLRLIYYSQIVNDFQKGDIAEGYSVSREKKESFPLTVTSAQKNPTAFYLCASRSPGGGARNQPQHFGDGTRLSIL.

The V call is TRBV7-3, the J call TRBJ2-2, with D maybe TRBD1 (5 bases). The length of the CDR3 is 17 residues. V lost 5 bases, J lost 1 base, and 17 bases lay in between. Germline assignment: CDR1 SGHTA and CDR2 FQGTGA. CDR3 coding DNA: TGTGCCAGCAGCCCCGAAGGGAAGGGGATGAACACCGGGGAGCTGTTTTTT. It specifies CASSPEGKGMNTGELFF.

The gene calls are TRBV7-9 and TRBJ2-4; 7 bases match TRBD1. The ends lost 4 bases at V and 7 bases at J; junction bases unmatched: 7. This CDR3 comprises 14 residues. Germline CDR1 and CDR2: SEHNR and FQNEAQ (reference sequence). CDR3 in DNA: TGTGCCAGCAGCTCCGACAGGGATCGGAACATTCAGTACTTC. It is translated as CASSSDRDRNIQYF. The full variable domain, completed using reference TRBV7-9 and TRBJ2-4, is DTGVSQNPRHKITKRGQNVTFRCDPISEHNRLYWYRQTLGQGPEFLTYFQNEAQLEKSRLLSDRFSAERPKGSFSTLEIQRTEQGDSAMYLCASSSDRDRNIQYFGAGTRLSVL.

This clone is a singleton in its sample. At one of its ends the junction is not consistent with the germline gene, which may arise from a read error. The CDR3: CASSPSSGNPYNEQFF. The CDR3 nucleotides read TGCGCCAGCAGCCCCTCTAGCGGGAACCCCTACAATGAGCAGTTCTTC. The J gene is TRBJ2-1, the V gene TRBV5-4; TRBD2 aligns across 9 bases. Germline loops: CDR1 SGHNT, CDR2 YYREEE (reference sequence). The CDR3 is made up of 16 amino acids.

The CDR3 DNA reads TGTGCCAGCAGTTTATCGCGGACTAGCGGGTACGATAGCTCCTACAATGAGCAGTTCTTC. Protein: CASSLSRTSGYDSSYNEQFF. This chain links TRBV27 with TRBJ2-1; 11 bases map to TRBD2. Germline assignment: CDR1 MNHEY and CDR2 SMNVEV (reference sequence). The CDR3 runs 20 residues. V was clipped by 0 bases and J by 0 bases; unmatched bases: 10.

The V call is TRBV18, the J call TRBJ2-5, with D unresolved. This CDR3 region has 11 residues. V lost 3 bases and J lost 5, with 4 bases in between. CDR1 and CDR2 from the germline V gene are KGHSH and LQKENI. The CDR3 bases are TGTGCCAGCTCACCCAGGGAGACCCAGTACTTC. Translation: CASSPRETQYF. Complete variable domain (other parts from reference TRBV18 and TRBJ2-5): NAGVMQNPRHLVRRRGQEARLRCSPMKGHSHVYWYRQLPEEGLKFMVYLQKENIIDESGMPKERFSAEFPKEGPSILRIQQVVRGDSAAYFCASSPRETQYFGPGTRLLVL.

The rearrangement joins TRBV5-1 to TRBJ2-7; a possible D gene is TRBD1 (6 bases). Trimming stripped 1 base from V and 3 bases from J, with 11 bases between. This CDR3 has 14 residues. Germline V lookup: CDR1 SGHRS, CDR2 YFSETQ. CDR3 residues: CASSLTGSGYEQYF. As DNA, the CDR3 is TGCGCCAGCAGCTTGACAGGGTCCGGCTACGAGCAGTACTTC.

The chain couples TRBV5-1 to TRBJ2-2; 8 nucleotides agree with TRBD1. This CDR3 is 18 amino acids long. Germline lookup yields CDR1 SGHRS and CDR2 YFSETQ. J gave up 4 bases and V 0 bases, and 11 bases lay outside the gene matches. The CDR3 sequence: CASSLAPLGQGSTGELFF. CDR3 DNA sequence: TGCGCCAGCAGCTTGGCCCCGCTTGGACAGGGCTCCACCGGGGAGCTGTTTTTT.

This chain connects TRBV18 to TRBJ1-3; 8 bases fit TRBD1. V trimming: 3 bases; J trimming: 2 bases; junction bases outside the gene matches: 6. Germline-derived CDR1 and CDR2 are KGHSH and LQKENI. CDR3 size: 16 residues. The CDR3 is CASSPSTGGTGNTIYF. The CDR3 region has the DNA TGTGCCAGCTCACCGTCAACAGGGGGGACTGGAAACACCATATATTTT.

The J gene is TRBJ1-2, the V gene TRBV28; 7 nucleotides agree with TRBD1. Germline assignment: CDR1 MDHEN and CDR2 SYDVKM. Trimming at V came to 6 bases and at J to 2 bases, leaving 3 bases not matched to a gene. CDR3 length: 13 residues. The CDR3 sequence: CASSGDRNYGYTF. The CDR3 DNA is TGTGCCAGCAGCGGGGACAGAAACTATGGCTACACCTTC.